The 14 T cell receptor beta chains below come from one sample, sequenced in a study of PD-1 blockade in classical Hodgkin lymphoma. Brentuximab vedotin exposure varied among the patients, all of whom had relapsed after autologous stem cell transplantation. Using immunoSEQ multiplex PCR, the repertoire was profiled, and TCRdb retains in-frame clones only, with some absent. The data hold about 90,000 clones, with 89% observed a single time. The material was peripheral blood mononuclear cells (PBMCs), obtained before the second cycle of nivolumab. These receptors originate from a human donor with classical Hodgkin lymphoma.

The chain's CDR3 is CATSSPGDSLVSGNTIYF. DNA of the CDR3: TGTGCCACCAGCAGTCCCGGGGACAGCTTAGTCTCTGGAAACACCATATATTTT. This sequence joins TRBV15 and TRBJ1-3; 7 positions match TRBD1. The CDR3 runs 18 residues. Germline CDR1 and CDR2: LNHNV and YYDKDF (reference sequence). V shed 3 bases and J 0 bases; nucleotides not matched to a gene: 11.

The J gene is TRBJ2-5, the V gene TRBV19; maybe TRBD2 (7 bases). CDR3 length equals 15 residues. V lost 10 bases and J lost 1, with 19 bases in between. Looked up from germline, CDR1 is LNHDA and CDR2 is SQIVND (reference sequence). The CDR3 loop is CATPGRGASQETQYF. DNA for the CDR3: TGTGCCACCCCCGGTCGGGGGGCGTCCCAAGAGACCCAGTACTTC. The entire variable domain, with the rest obtained from reference TRBV19 and TRBJ2-5, is as follows: DGGITQSPKYLFRKEGQNVTLSCEQNLNHDAMYWYRQDPGQGLRLIYYSQIVNDFQKGDIAEGYSVSREKKESFPLTVTSAQKNPTAFYLCATPGRGASQETQYFGPGTRLLVL.

The chain uses TRBV18 and TRBJ1-6, with 7 bases fitting TRBD1. V trimming: 5 bases; J trimming: 0 bases; junction bases outside the gene matches: 7. CDR3 size: 17 residues. CDR1 and CDR2 from the germline V gene are KGHSH and LQKENI. Written as DNA, the CDR3 is TGTGCCAGCTCAACAACCCAGGGGGACTCCTATAATTCACCCCTCCACTTT. Its protein is CASSTTQGDSYNSPLHF.

The chain uses TRBV2 and TRBJ2-1; 12 positions agree with TRBD2. The CDR3 covers 15 residues. Germline V gene lookup returns CDR1 SNHLY and CDR2 FYNNEI. Trimming at V came to 5 bases and at J to 2 bases, leaving 1 base not matched to a gene. The CDR3 here is CASSTSGGTYNEQFF. The CDR3 DNA sequence: TGTGCCAGCAGTACTAGCGGGGGGACCTACAATGAGCAGTTCTTC.

This clone was seen a single time. The chain uses TRBV5-6 and TRBJ2-7; 7 positions agree with TRBD1. This CDR3 region has 15 residues. The V and J ends lost 0 bases and 7 bases, in that order; junction bases with no gene match: 10. Germline V lookup: CDR1 SGHDT, CDR2 YYEEEE. CDR3 in amino acids: CASSLGTGAYSEQYF. Here the CDR3 DNA reads TGTGCCAGCAGCTTGGGGACAGGTGCCTACTCGGAGCAGTACTTC.

This clone was observed a few times. The chain couples TRBV7-9 to TRBJ1-1; no definite D call. The V and J ends lost 3 bases and 4 bases respectively, with 12 bases between them. The CDR3 is made up of 14 amino acids. CDR1 and CDR2 (germline): SEHNR, FQNEAQ (reference sequence). The CDR3 bases are TGTGCCAGCAGCTTGGGTATAGGAGTCACTGAAGCTTTCTTT. This sequence encodes CASSLGIGVTEAFF.

This chain joins TRBV27 and TRBJ1-2; TRBD1 aligns across 8 bases. The CDR3 is made up of 14 amino acids. Per the germline V gene, CDR1 is MNHEY and CDR2 is SMNVEV (reference sequence). V lost 5 bases and J lost 5; bases outside the gene matches: 7. In DNA form, the CDR3 reads TGTGCCAGCAGTCCGGGACAGGACTATTATGGCTACACCTTC. It translates to CASSPGQDYYGYTF.

This chain links TRBV18 with TRBJ2-7; D possibly corresponds to TRBD2 (6 bases). There are 13 residues in the CDR3. Trimming removed 6 bases from V and 2 bases from J, with 11 bases in between. CDR1 and CDR2 (germline): KGHSH, LQKENI. CDR3 residues: CASSPGDTYEQYF. CDR3 coding DNA: TGTGCCAGCTCCCCGGGGGATACCTACGAGCAGTACTTC.

This clone was seen just once. The rearrangement links TRBV28 to TRBJ1-2, with D perhaps TRBD1 (5 bases). The CDR3 extends over 14 amino acids. Looked up from germline, CDR1 is MDHEN and CDR2 is SYDVKM. With 8 bases removed from V and 3 bases from J, the gap between germline ends came to 16 bases. The DNA for the CDR3 is TGTGCCAGCCAAGACACACCGGGGGACTATGGCTACACCTTC. Protein product: CASQDTPGDYGYTF.

The chain carries TRBV6-5 and TRBJ2-1; 10 bases map to TRBD2. The CDR3 sequence is 15 residues long. The ends lost 6 bases at V and 4 bases at J; junction bases unmatched: 6. Germline V gene sequence: CDR1 MNHEY, CDR2 SVGAGI. The CDR3 DNA reads TGTGCCAGCAGGAGTAGCGGGGGGCAATACAATGAGCAGTTCTTC. This sequence encodes CASRSSGGQYNEQFF.

The V and J genes are TRBV11-2 and TRBJ2-7; tentative D call: TRBD2 (5 bases). Germline assignment: CDR1 SGHAT and CDR2 FQNNGV. With 1 base removed from V and 6 bases from J, the gap between germline ends came to 10 bases. CDR3 size: 13 residues. CDR3 protein: CASSLGQSGEQYF. CDR3 nucleotide sequence: TGTGCCAGCAGCTTAGGCCAGAGCGGCGAGCAGTACTTC.

This clone was found once. Relative to the germline gene, one junction end is altered; a read error may explain this. The chain has TRBV7-7 and TRBJ2-3; maybe TRBD2 (5 bases). Germline-derived CDR1 and CDR2 are SSHAT and FNYEAQ (reference sequence). The CDR3 contains 13 residues. In DNA form, the CDR3 reads TGTGCTAGCAGCAAACTAGGGATAGATACGCAGTATTTT. Translated, it gives CASSKLGIDTQYF.

The CDR3 here is CASSLSRASLGDTQYF. The CDR3 nucleotides read TGTGCCAGCAGCTTGAGCCGGGCCTCCCTAGGCGATACGCAGTATTTT. The V gene is TRBV11-2, the J gene TRBJ2-3; no reliable D call. CDR3 length: 16 amino acids. V was trimmed by 3 bases and J by 6 bases, leaving 19 bases between them. Looked up from germline, CDR1 is SGHAT and CDR2 is FQNNGV.

This rearrangement joins TRBV7-9 to TRBJ2-1; D gene unclear. With 2 bases removed from V and 5 bases from J, the gap between germline ends came to 10 bases. Germline V gene sequence: CDR1 SEHNR, CDR2 FQNEAQ (reference sequence). The CDR3 contains 14 residues. The DNA for the CDR3 is TGTGCCAGCAGCTTACCCGTAGGTGACAATGAGCAGTTCTTC. Residues: CASSLPVGDNEQFF.